The entry that follows covers one T cell receptor beta chain sequence. Its cognate antigen is unknown. The entry originates in a study of cytomegalovirus exposure and HLA in healthy donors. Broader study findings: Some public TCRs appeared in many individuals, while most sequences were rare. Reported results showed that the classifier diagnosed cytomegalovirus status with high specificity and sensitivity. What a later analysis reportedly showed was that an Asian-associated ancestry cluster had fewer N-insertions than the approximately 700-donor mean. Earlier results showed most TCR beta V segments being productive about 90% or about 30% of the time.

There are 13 residues in the CDR3. V gave up 7 bases and J gave up 4 bases; unmatched junction bases: 9. Germline loops: CDR1 SQVTM, CDR2 ANQGSEA. Use of 60 Vbeta and 13 Jbeta primers characterized the PCR. The data were produced by immunoSEQ multiplex PCR, yet TCRdb's version contains in-frame clones alone and is incomplete. The sample lists 150,000 to 200,000 clones, about 75% occurring once. This chain uses TRBV29-1 with TRBJ2-5, with 7 nucleotides matching TRBD1. The clonotype originates from a man aged 18 to 30 in good health and CMV-seropositive. The sequenced material came from PBMCs. CDR3 loop: CSARTGPRETQYF. CDR3 sequence (DNA): TGCAGCGCTCGGACAGGCCCTCGAGAGACCCAGTACTTC.